A single sample is the source of the 16 T cell receptor beta chains below, sequenced in a study of cytomegalovirus exposure and HLA in healthy donors. In the PCR, 60 Vbeta and 13 Jbeta primers were used. Some clones are missing from TCRdb's copy, which holds only in-frame ones; the method was immunoSEQ multiplex PCR. The repertoire consists of 150,000 to 200,000 clones, with around 79% occurring once and the leading ten covering roughly 2.6%. Source material: PBMCs. These receptor sequences come from a woman aged 40 to 50 in good health and CMV-seropositive.

The V gene is TRBV7-2, the J gene TRBJ2-7; 8 positions match TRBD2. J gave up 3 bases and V 5 bases, and 18 bases lay outside the gene matches. The CDR3 is 18 amino acids. The germline gives CDR1 SGHTA, CDR2 FQGNSA. The CDR3 here is CASSPPVSFSGSVYEQYF. The CDR3 DNA reads TGTGCCAGCAGCCCCCCGGTATCCTTCAGCGGGAGTGTCTACGAGCAGTACTTC.

V is TRBV5-1 and J is TRBJ2-3, with TRBD2 matching 7 bases. Losses at the gene ends were 0 bases for V and 2 bases for J; bases not matched to a gene: 3. Looked up from germline, CDR1 is SGHRS and CDR2 is YFSETQ. This CDR3 comprises 15 residues. CDR3 residues: CASSLAGGDTDTQYF. In DNA, the CDR3 is TGCGCCAGCAGCTTGGCGGGAGGAGACACAGATACGCAGTATTTT.

The V gene is TRBV9, the J gene TRBJ2-3; D perhaps matches TRBD2 (6 bases). Germline loops: CDR1 SGDLS, CDR2 YYNGEE. V gave up 4 bases and J gave up 3 bases, with 9 bases separating them. The CDR3 extends over 13 amino acids. The CDR3 coding sequence is TGTGCCAGCAGCTTTGGGGGGACAGATACGCAGTATTTT. Protein product: CASSFGGTDTQYF. The whole variable domain, filled in from reference TRBV9 and TRBJ2-3, reads DSGVTQTPKHLITATGQRVTLRCSPRSGDLSVYWYQQSLDQGLQFLIQYYNGEERAKGNILERFSAQQFPDLHSELNLSSLELGDSALYFCASSFGGTDTQYFGPGTRLTVL.

The rearrangement joins TRBV27 to TRBJ1-2; 8 nucleotides align to TRBD1. The J segment lost 5 bases and the V segment lost 6 bases, leaving 8 bases of the junction unmatched. This CDR3 has 14 amino acids. From germline, CDR1 is MNHEY and CDR2 SMNVEV (reference sequence). CDR3 amino acids: CASRPGQDLYGYTF. The CDR3 DNA reads as TGTGCCAGCAGACCGGGACAGGACCTTTATGGCTACACCTTC.

The chain couples TRBV2 to TRBJ1-4; tentatively, D is TRBD1 (6 bases). The CDR3 extends over 13 amino acids. The germline V gene has CDR1 SNHLY and CDR2 FYNNEI. This CDR3 is CASLGADNEKLFF. The CDR3 region has the DNA TGTGCAAGCCTGGGGGCGGATAATGAAAAACTGTTTTTT.

The gene calls are TRBV7-2 and TRBJ2-5; tentatively, D is TRBD1 (5 bases). CDR1 and CDR2 from the germline V gene are SGHTA and FQGNSA. This CDR3 spans 13 amino acids. The V end was cut by 4 bases, the J end by 4 bases, with 10 bases between. The CDR3 DNA follows: TGTGCCAGCAGCTCTAAGGGGTCAGAGACCCAGTACTTC. As protein: CASSSKGSETQYF.

The J gene is TRBJ2-7, the V gene TRBV7-2, with 10 bases matching TRBD2. V lost 0 bases, J lost 4 bases, and 6 bases stayed unmatched. Germline CDR1 SGHTA, CDR2 FQGNSA. This CDR3 comprises 16 residues. This CDR3 is CASSLAASGSGYEQYF. CDR3 nucleotides: TGTGCCAGCAGCTTAGCGGCTAGCGGGAGTGGGTACGAGCAGTACTTC.

Written as DNA, the CDR3 is TGTGCCAGCAGCGTAGGGTCAAGTGGCGGAAACACCATATATTTT. Protein sequence: CASSVGSSGGNTIYF. This sequence joins TRBV9 and TRBJ1-3; D not resolved. This CDR3 has 15 residues. Germline V gene data show CDR1 as SGDLS and CDR2 as YYNGEE. Trimming removed 0 bases from V and 4 bases from J, with 11 bases in between.

The chain links TRBV9 to TRBJ1-5; D is possibly TRBD1 (6 bases). This CDR3 has 16 amino acids. The germline V gene encodes CDR1 SGDLS and CDR2 YYNGEE. V was trimmed by 3 bases and J by 5 bases, leaving 18 bases between them. The CDR3 spells CASSASRDRRYQPQHF. CDR3 sequence (DNA): TGTGCCAGCAGCGCCTCCCGTGACAGGAGGTATCAGCCCCAGCATTTT.

The genes are TRBV30 and TRBJ2-7; 9 nucleotides line up with TRBD2. Germline assignment: CDR1 GTSNPN and CDR2 SVGIG (reference sequence). Germline trimming cut 0 bases from V and 2 bases from J; bases unmatched to any gene: 5. CDR3 length equals 15 residues. CDR3 nucleotides: TGTGCCTGGAGTGTAGGGGTAGCGGGAGCCTACGAGCAGTACTTC. Protein sequence: CAWSVGVAGAYEQYF. Full variable domain (outside the CDR3, taken from reference TRBV30 and TRBJ2-7): SQTIHQWPATLVQPVGSPLSLECTVEGTSNPNLYWYRQAAGRGLQLLFYSVGIGQISSEVPQNLSASRPQDRQFILSSKKLLLSDSGFYLCAWSVGVAGAYEQYFGPGTRLTVT.

The chain recombines TRBV5-1 with TRBJ2-5; 10 bases are shared with TRBD1. The germline V gene has CDR1 SGHRS and CDR2 YFSETQ. V shed 5 bases and J 3 bases; nucleotides not matched to a gene: 4. The CDR3 has 14 amino acids. The CDR3 bases are TGCGCCAGCAGTACAGGGACAGGGGAAGAGACCCAGTACTTC. It encodes CASSTGTGEETQYF.

The rearrangement uses TRBV5-4 and TRBJ2-7, with 12 positions matching TRBD1. The CDR3 has 13 amino acids. The germline gives CDR1 SGHNT, CDR2 YYREEE (reference sequence). The V gene end was trimmed by 3 bases and the J gene end by 6 bases; junction bases not matched to a gene: 1. The CDR3 DNA is TGTGCCAGCAGCTCGGGACAGGGGGCCGAGCAGTACTTC. Translating gives CASSSGQGAEQYF.

This clone was seen a few times. The chain is built from TRBV27 and TRBJ2-1; TRBD2 aligns across 10 bases. Germline lookup yields CDR1 MNHEY and CDR2 SMNVEV (reference sequence). The CDR3 is 15 amino acids. The V segment lost 8 bases and the J segment 3 bases; nucleotides outside the gene matches: 7. This CDR3 is CASGDLAGGYNEQFF. In DNA, the CDR3 is TGTGCCAGCGGGGACTTAGCGGGGGGCTACAATGAGCAGTTCTTC.

The chain recombines TRBV6-1 with TRBJ2-5; 10 nucleotides line up with TRBD1. Losses at the gene ends were 10 bases for V and 11 bases for J; bases not matched to a gene: 10. The CDR3 has 12 residues. Germline V gene lookup returns CDR1 MNHNS and CDR2 SASEGT. In DNA, the CDR3 is TGTGCCACCCGGACAGGGGGAGGAAGACAGTACTTC. Protein: CATRTGGGRQYF.

V usage is TRBV19 and J usage is TRBJ2-1; D perhaps matches TRBD2 (6 bases). CDR3 length: 19 amino acids. CDR1 and CDR2 (germline): LNHDA, SQIVND (reference sequence). Trimming shortened V by 5 bases and J by 8 bases, and 31 bases separated the two germline ends. CDR3 nucleotide sequence: TGTGCCAGTAGTCTTCGAGGTAGCGGACTTGCCTTAGGATTGGATGAGCAGTTCTTC. This translates into CASSLRGSGLALGLDEQFF.

This chain uses TRBV15 with TRBJ2-3; TRBD1 matches 12 bases. The germline V gene encodes CDR1 LNHNV and CDR2 YYDKDF (reference sequence). Trimming at V came to 0 bases and at J to 8 bases, leaving 6 bases not matched to a gene. The CDR3 is made up of 16 amino acids. CDR3 region: CATSRDRGQGAVTQYF. The CDR3 DNA reads as TGTGCCACCAGCAGAGATCGGGGACAGGGGGCGGTTACGCAGTATTTT.